This TCR beta chain was captured in a study of blood T cell repertoires in COVID-19. Study-wide background: Whether acute or convalescent, the COVID-19 samples came from the United States, Italy and Spain. T cells, B-cell-depleted T cells, or PBMCs provided the cDNA or gDNA that served as material.

CDR1 and CDR2 (germline): SNHLY, FYNNEI. This CDR3 has 15 residues. V dropped 3 bases and J dropped 8; count of bases not matched to a gene: 11. In the study's own analysis: Amplification with reference gene primers provided the estimates of nucleated cell counts. TCRdb keeps only in-frame clones here, not all; method: immunoSEQ multiplex PCR. Clone size and V and J calls were adopted from that table, with D and trimming inferred from the DNA. This sample has about 200,000 clones, with more than 85% found just once. Input material: peripheral blood. The sequence derives from a man in his sixties with COVID-19, enrolled during active disease. The chain links TRBV2 to TRBJ1-2; 8 positions agree with TRBD1. CDR3 protein: CASSEIVRGLWGYTF. Here the CDR3 DNA reads TGTGCCAGCAGTGAGATAGTCAGGGGGCTATGGGGCTACACCTTC. The full variable domain, with the rest looked up from reference TRBV2 and TRBJ1-2, is EPEVTQTPSHQVTQMGQEVILRCVPISNHLYFYWYRQILGQKVEFLVSFYNNEISEKSEIFDDQFSVERPDGSNFTLKIRSTKLEDSAMYFCASSEIVRGLWGYTFGSGTRLTVV.